A single sample is the source of the 9 T cell receptor beta chains below, sequenced in a study of cytomegalovirus exposure and HLA in healthy donors. The assay was immunoSEQ multiplex PCR, and TCRdb's table has in-frame clones only and misses some. The table lists about 160,000 clones, around 85% of them singletons. The sequenced sample consisted of PBMCs. Every receptor here comes from a woman in her twenties or thirties in good health and CMV-seronegative.

The V gene is TRBV4-3, the J gene TRBJ2-7; 10 nucleotides agree with TRBD2. V trimming: 3 bases; J trimming: 3 bases; junction bases outside the gene matches: 11. In germline, CDR1 is LGHNA, CDR2 YSLEER. The length of the CDR3 is 17 residues. The CDR3 coding sequence is TGCGCCAGCAGCCACCCTATAGCGGGGGGCGCAAACTACGAGCAGTACTTC. It encodes CASSHPIAGGANYEQYF.

J is TRBJ2-7 and V is TRBV7-9; D is perhaps TRBD1 (5 bases). V shed 2 bases and J shed 7 bases, with 15 bases lying between them. The CDR3 extends over 14 amino acids. Germline V lookup: CDR1 SEHNR, CDR2 FQNEAQ (reference sequence). CDR3 bases: TGTGCCAGCAGCTTAAATATAATGTCAGGGGAGCAGTACTTC. It encodes CASSLNIMSGEQYF.

The table lists this clone with a few counts. This chain connects TRBV6-4 to TRBJ2-7; 11 nucleotides align to TRBD2. The V gene's germline CDR1 is MRHNA and CDR2 SNTAGT. The V segment lost 8 bases and the J segment 2 bases; nucleotides outside the gene matches: 8. The CDR3 contains 15 residues. As DNA, the CDR3 is TGTGCCAGCGAGTTATCTAGCGGGAGGACCTACGAGCAGTACTTC. Protein product: CASELSSGRTYEQYF.

V usage is TRBV4-3 and J usage is TRBJ1-1, with a weak D call TRBD1 (5 bases). Germline V gene data show CDR1 as LGHNA and CDR2 as YSLEER. This CDR3 spans 12 amino acids. V was pared by 0 bases and J by 9 bases, with 8 bases between. The CDR3 DNA reads as TGCGCCAGCAGCCAAGACTTGGGACAAGCTTTCTTT. Translated: CASSQDLGQAFF.

J is TRBJ2-1 and V is TRBV27; 7 bases match TRBD2. The CDR3 consists of 16 residues. The V segment lost 0 bases and the J segment 4 bases; nucleotides outside the gene matches: 6. The germline V gene has CDR1 MNHEY and CDR2 SMNVEV (reference sequence). As DNA, the CDR3 is TGTGCCAGCAGTTTATCGTCCGGGACTATATACAATGAGCAGTTCTTC. This gives the protein CASSLSSGTIYNEQFF.

The gene calls are TRBV7-8 and TRBJ1-6, with D perhaps matching TRBD1 (6 bases). CDR1 and CDR2 (germline): SGHVS, FQNEAQ. V shed 2 bases and J shed 7 bases, with 9 bases lying between them. CDR3 size: 14 residues. The CDR3 loop is CASSLSGANSPLHF. CDR3 in DNA: TGTGCCAGCAGCTTATCAGGGGCCAATTCACCCCTCCACTTT.

The chain carries TRBV11-1 and TRBJ2-3, with D hard to call. CDR1 and CDR2 from the germline V gene are SGHAT and FQDESV (reference sequence). V lost 1 base and J lost 2, with 10 bases in between. This CDR3 region has 15 residues. Here the CDR3 reads CASSLGGELTDTQYF. The CDR3 DNA follows: TGTGCCAGCAGCTTAGGGGGTGAGCTCACAGATACGCAGTATTTT.

This clone was observed a handful of times. The chain is built from TRBV7-9 and TRBJ2-3; TRBD1 aligns across 9 bases. This CDR3 spans 16 amino acids. Germline CDR1 SEHNR, CDR2 FQNEAQ (reference sequence). The V gene end was trimmed by 5 bases and the J gene end by 2 bases; junction bases not matched to a gene: 8. The CDR3 bases are TGTGCCAGCAGCATCCACAGGGGGCGATACACAGATACGCAGTATTTT. This translates into CASSIHRGRYTDTQYF.

V gene TRBV27 combines with J gene TRBJ2-4; D unresolved. Germline loops: CDR1 MNHEY, CDR2 SMNVEV (reference sequence). The CDR3 has 12 amino acids. Trimming removed 7 bases from V and 7 bases from J, with 11 bases in between. The CDR3 sequence is CASNLSDNIQYF. The CDR3 DNA sequence: TGTGCCAGCAACCTATCCGATAACATTCAGTACTTC.